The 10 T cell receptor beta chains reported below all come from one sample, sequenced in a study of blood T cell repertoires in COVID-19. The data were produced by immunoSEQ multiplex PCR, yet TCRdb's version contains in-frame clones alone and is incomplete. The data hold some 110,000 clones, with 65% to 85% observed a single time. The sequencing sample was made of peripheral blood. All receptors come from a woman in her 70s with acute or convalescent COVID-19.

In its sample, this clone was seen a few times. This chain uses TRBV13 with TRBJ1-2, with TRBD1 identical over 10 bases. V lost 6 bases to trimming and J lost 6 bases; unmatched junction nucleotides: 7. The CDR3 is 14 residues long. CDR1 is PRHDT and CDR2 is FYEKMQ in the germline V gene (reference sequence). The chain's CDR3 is CASSLSGTGDGYTF. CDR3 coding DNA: TGTGCCAGCAGTCTGTCCGGGACAGGGGATGGCTACACCTTC.

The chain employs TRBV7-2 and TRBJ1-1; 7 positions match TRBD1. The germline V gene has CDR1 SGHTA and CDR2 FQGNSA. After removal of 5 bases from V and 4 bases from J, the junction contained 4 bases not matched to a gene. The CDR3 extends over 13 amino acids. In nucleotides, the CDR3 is TGTGCCAGCAGCCCTGACAGGGCCACTGAAGCTTTCTTT. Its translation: CASSPDRATEAFF. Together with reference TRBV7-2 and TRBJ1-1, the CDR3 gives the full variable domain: GAGVSQSPSNKVTEKGKDVELRCDPISGHTALYWYRQSLGQGLEFLIYFQGNSAPDKSGLPSDRFSAERTGGSVSTLTIQRTQQEDSAVYLCASSPDRATEAFFGQGTRLTVV.

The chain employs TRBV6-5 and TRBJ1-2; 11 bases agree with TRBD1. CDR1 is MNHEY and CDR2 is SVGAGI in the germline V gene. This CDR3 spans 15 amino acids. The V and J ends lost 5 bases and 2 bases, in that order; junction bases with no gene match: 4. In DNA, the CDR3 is TGTGCCAGCAGTCCACGGGACAGGGGGAACTATGGCTACACCTTC. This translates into CASSPRDRGNYGYTF.

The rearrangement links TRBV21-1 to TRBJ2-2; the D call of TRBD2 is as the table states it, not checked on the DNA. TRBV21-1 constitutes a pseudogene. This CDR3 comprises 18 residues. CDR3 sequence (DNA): TGTGCCAGCAGCAAAGAGGGGGAGAGCGGGGGTAACACCGGGGAGCTGTTTTTT. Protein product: CASSKEGESGGNTGELFF.

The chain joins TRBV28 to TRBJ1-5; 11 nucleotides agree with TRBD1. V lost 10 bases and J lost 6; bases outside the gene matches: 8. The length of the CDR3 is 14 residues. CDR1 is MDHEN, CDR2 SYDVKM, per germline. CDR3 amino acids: CAINGQGASQPQHF. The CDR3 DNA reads TGTGCCATCAACGGACAGGGGGCGAGTCAGCCCCAGCATTTT.

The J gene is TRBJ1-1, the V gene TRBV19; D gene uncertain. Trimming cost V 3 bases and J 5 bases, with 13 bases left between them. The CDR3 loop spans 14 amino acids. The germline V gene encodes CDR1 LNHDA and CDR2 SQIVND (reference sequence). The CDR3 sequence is CASSIGEVGTEAFF. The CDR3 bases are TGTGCCAGTAGTATCGGTGAGGTTGGGACTGAAGCTTTCTTT.

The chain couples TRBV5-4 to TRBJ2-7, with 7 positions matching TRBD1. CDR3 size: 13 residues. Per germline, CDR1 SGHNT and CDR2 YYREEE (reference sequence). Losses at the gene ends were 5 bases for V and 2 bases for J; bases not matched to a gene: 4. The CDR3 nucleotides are TGTGCCAGCAGTTATGGGACAGCCTACGAGCAGTACTTC. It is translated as CASSYGTAYEQYF.

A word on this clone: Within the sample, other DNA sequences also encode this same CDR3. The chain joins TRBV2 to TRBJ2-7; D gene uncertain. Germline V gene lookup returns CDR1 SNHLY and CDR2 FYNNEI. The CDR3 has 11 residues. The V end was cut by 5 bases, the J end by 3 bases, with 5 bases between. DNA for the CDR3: TGTGCCAGCAGTTTATACTACGAGCAGTACTTC. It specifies CASSLYYEQYF.

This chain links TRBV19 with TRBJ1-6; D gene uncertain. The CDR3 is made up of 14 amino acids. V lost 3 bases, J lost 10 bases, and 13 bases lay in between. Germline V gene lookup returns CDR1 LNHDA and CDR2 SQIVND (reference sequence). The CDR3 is CASSMSIRQSPLHF. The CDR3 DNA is TGTGCCAGTAGTATGTCCATACGTCAGTCACCCCTCCACTTT. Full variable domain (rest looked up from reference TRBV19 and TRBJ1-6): DGGITQSPKYLFRKEGQNVTLSCEQNLNHDAMYWYRQDPGQGLRLIYYSQIVNDFQKGDIAEGYSVSREKKESFPLTVTSAQKNPTAFYLCASSMSIRQSPLHFGNGTRLTVT.

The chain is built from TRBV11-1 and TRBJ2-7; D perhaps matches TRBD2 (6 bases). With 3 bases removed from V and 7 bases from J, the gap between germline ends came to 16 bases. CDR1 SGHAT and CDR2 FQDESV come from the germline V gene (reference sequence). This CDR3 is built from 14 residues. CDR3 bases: TGTGCCAGCAGCTTGAGACTAGGAAGAGGTGAGCAGTACTTC. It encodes CASSLRLGRGEQYF.